This TCR beta chain was profiled in a study of T-cell memory formation after mild COVID-19. The study, taken as a whole, reports: The appearance of some responding clones in pre-infection memory suggested that cross-reactive memory joined. Clones from the second wave (peaking day 37) had unconfirmed SARS-CoV-2 specificity.

Constant-segment-primed 5'RACE gave TCR alpha and TCR beta cDNA libraries with sample barcodes and UMIs. From the 5' RACE reads, TCRdb called clonotypes with MiXCR, one entry per CDR3 protein. Of roughly 200,000 distinct CDR3 sequences in the sample, 9.5% were seen once. About this clonotype itself: Its antigen is currently unknown.

The V gene's germline CDR1 is DFQATT and CDR2 SNEGSKA (reference sequence). The CDR3 length is 15 residues. V shed 4 bases, J shed 5 bases, and the junction held 13 bases outside the gene matches. The source of this sequence is a man younger than 35 who had mild COVID-19 (a few samples of this study predate the infection). Cell type and time point are not known. V gene TRBV20-1 combines with J gene TRBJ2-5; TRBD2 agrees at 7 bases. The sequencing sample was made of PBMCs or a T cell subset sorted from them (not recorded which). The chain's CDR3 is CSAKHLAEAGETQYF. In nucleotides, the CDR3 is TGCAGTGCTAAACATCTAGCGGAGGCTGGGGAGACCCAGTACTTC.